The rows below give T cell receptor beta chains drawn from one sample of a study of Ad26.COV2.S vaccination and SARS-CoV-2 variants. Here immunoSEQ multiplex PCR was the method, and the copy in TCRdb shows in-frame clones only, minus some. The sample records 500,000 or so clones, 87% being singletons. The specimen comprised peripheral blood, sampled in a trial of Ad26.COV2.S vaccine versus placebo. These receptors were collected from a person aged 18-65 years who received the Ad26.COV2.S COVID-19 vaccine or a placebo. Each CDR3 is given with its conserved first and last residue. Fields, in order: V gene, J gene, clone size, D gene, CDR3 DNA, CDR3 protein. A D gene is named only where the DNA matches it firmly. Part of the rows lack a size; the others show once, few, many or a class for expanded clones.

>TRBV9|TRBJ2-2|NA|NA
TGTGCCAGCAGTATGGGAGCTTCGAACACCGGGGAGCTGTTTTTT
CASSMGASNTGELFF
>TRBV13|TRBJ2-5|once|NA
TGTGCCAGCAGCCAGATGGGTAGGGACCAAGAGACCCAGTACTTC
CASSQMGRDQETQYF
>TRBV2|TRBJ2-1|NA|NA
TGTGCCAGCAGGTCGGGAAGTATGGGCGGGAGAGGGGGCAATGAGCAGTTCTTC
CASRSGSMGGRGGNEQFF
>TRBV5-6|TRBJ2-1|NA|NA
TGTGCCAGCATCCCGAATGGGCGCCTTGATGAGCAGTTCTTC
CASIPNGRLDEQFF
>TRBV9|TRBJ2-7|NA|TRBD1
TGTGCCAGCAGCCCTCAGCACCGACAGGGTTCCTACGAGCAGTACTTC
CASSPQHRQGSYEQYF
>TRBV30|TRBJ1-4|few|NA
TGTGCCTGGCAAGGGGCAACTAATGAAAAACTGTTTTTT
CAWQGATNEKLFF
>TRBV18|TRBJ2-7|NA|NA
TGTGCCAGCTCACCACGGGGAGGGACAGTTAATCCCTACGAGCAGTACTTC
CASSPRGGTVNPYEQYF
>TRBV19|TRBJ2-1|NA|NA
TGTGCCAGTAGTATACTGCTTCCACCCAATGAGCAGTTCTTC
CASSILLPPNEQFF
>TRBV28|TRBJ1-2|NA|NA
TGTGCCAGTGGCAGGAACTATGGCTACACCTTC
CASGRNYGYTF
>TRBV7-3|TRBJ1-6|NA|NA
TGTGCCAGCAGCTTAGGGCAGCTTTATTCACCCCTCCACTTT
CASSLGQLYSPLHF
>TRBV4-3|TRBJ2-2|NA|NA
TGCGCCAGCAGCCAAGATGCCGGGGTCACCGGGGAGCTGTTTTTT
CASSQDAGVTGELFF
>TRBV29-1|TRBJ2-7|NA|NA
TGCAGCGTTGAAGGGTCAGGCGCCTACGAGCAGTACTTC
CSVEGSGAYEQYF
>TRBV4-2|TRBJ2-7|NA|TRBD1
TGTGCCAGCAGCCACAGGACAGGGGATAGGGCCGAGCAGTACTTC
CASSHRTGDRAEQYF
>TRBV4-3|TRBJ2-2|NA|NA
TGCGCCAGCAGCCAAGTCGCGTTCGGGGGCGTCGGGGAGCTGTTTTTT
CASSQVAFGGVGELFF
>TRBV27|TRBJ1-1|once|NA
TGTGCCAGCAGTTTCCTCGGGAAGAACACTGAAGCTTTCTTT
CASSFLGKNTEAFF
>TRBV19|TRBJ1-5|NA|NA
TGTGCCAGTAGTATAGGCCGCAATCAGCCCCAGCATTTT
CASSIGRNQPQHF
>TRBV6-1|TRBJ1-2|NA|TRBD1
TGTGCCAGCAGTGGCCGGGGAGGGGGCGTAGGGAGTAACTATGGCTACACCTTC
CASSGRGGGVGSNYGYTF
>TRBV27|TRBJ2-7|NA|NA
TGTGCCAGCAGTTTATCCCGAACACTGTACGAGCAGTACTTC
CASSLSRTLYEQYF
>TRBV30|TRBJ2-5|NA|NA
TGTGCCTGGAGTAACGGCTGGACCCAAGAGACCCAGTACTTC
CAWSNGWTQETQYF
>TRBV19|TRBJ2-1|NA|TRBD1
TGTGCCAGTGGCCAGAGACAGGGGATTTCCTACAATGAGCAGTTCTTC
CASGQRQGISYNEQFF
>TRBV5-4|TRBJ1-3|few|NA
TGTGCCAGCAGCTTGTTCTTCGGGGGGTCTATCTCTGGAAACACCATATATTTT
CASSLFFGGSISGNTIYF
>TRBV9|TRBJ2-7|NA|NA
TGTGCCAGCAGCCTATCCCCTCGCGACGAGCAGTACTTC
CASSLSPRDEQYF
>TRBV11-3|TRBJ2-1|NA|NA
TGTGCCAGCAGCCCCGGGGGAGGATCGTTGGACAATGAGCAGTTCTTC
CASSPGGGSLDNEQFF